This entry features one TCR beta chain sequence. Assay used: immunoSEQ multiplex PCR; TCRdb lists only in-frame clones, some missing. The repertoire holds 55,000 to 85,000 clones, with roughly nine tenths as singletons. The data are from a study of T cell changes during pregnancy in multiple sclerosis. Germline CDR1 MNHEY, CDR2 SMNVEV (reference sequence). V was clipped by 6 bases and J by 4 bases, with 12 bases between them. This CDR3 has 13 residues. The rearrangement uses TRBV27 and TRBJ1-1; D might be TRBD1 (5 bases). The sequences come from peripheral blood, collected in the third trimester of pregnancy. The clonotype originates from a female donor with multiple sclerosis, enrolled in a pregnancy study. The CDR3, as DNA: TGTGCCAGCAGACGTGACAGTACCACTGAAGCTTTCTTT. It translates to CASRRDSTTEAFF.